This T cell receptor (beta chain) appears in the sequencing data of a study of blood T cell repertoires in COVID-19. Study background: The origin of the acute and convalescent COVID-19 samples was the United States, Italy and Spain. T cells, B-cell-depleted T cells, or PBMCs provided the cDNA or gDNA that served as material.

As processed by the authors: How many nucleated cells were present was estimated from reference gene primer amplification. Here immunoSEQ multiplex PCR was the method, and the copy in TCRdb shows in-frame clones only, minus some. V and J calls and clone size come straight from that table; D and trimming were deduced from the DNA. The sample lists around 130,000 clones; less than 90% were seen once. This clone appeared once. The CDR3 is 17 amino acids. V dropped 4 bases and J dropped 5; count of bases not matched to a gene: 6. Germline V gene lookup returns CDR1 SGDLS and CDR2 YYNGEE. This clonotype was sampled from a woman aged 25 to 45 who had recovered from COVID-19. Sequenced material: peripheral blood. This chain connects TRBV9 to TRBJ2-2; 15 bases match TRBD2. CDR3 nucleotides: TGTGCCAGCAGCCCTATAGGGACTAGCGGGAGGACCGGGGAGCTGTTTTTT. It codes for CASSPIGTSGRTGELFF.